This section outlines one T cell receptor beta chain sequence together with its context. This entry is derived from a study of blood T cell repertoires in COVID-19. The wider study: Both acute and convalescent COVID-19 samples were obtained from the United States, Italy and Spain.

Profiling relied on immunoSEQ multiplex PCR, and the TCRdb table lists in-frame clones only, not all of them. This sample yields about 270,000 clones, of which 80% to 90% are seen a single time; roughly 2.3% belongs to the top ten. CDR1 and CDR2 (germline): SGHAT, FQDESV (reference sequence). V gave up 5 bases and J gave up 3 bases, with 8 bases separating them. The CDR3 covers 13 residues. The sequence was obtained from a woman between 18 and 29 years old who had recovered from COVID-19. Source material: PBMCs or T cells enriched from blood (not recorded which). The chain joins TRBV11-1 to TRBJ1-5; perhaps TRBD1 as D (5 bases). DNA of the CDR3: TGTGCCAGCAGCAGGGACTCCAATCAGCCCCAGCATTTT. It encodes CASSRDSNQPQHF.